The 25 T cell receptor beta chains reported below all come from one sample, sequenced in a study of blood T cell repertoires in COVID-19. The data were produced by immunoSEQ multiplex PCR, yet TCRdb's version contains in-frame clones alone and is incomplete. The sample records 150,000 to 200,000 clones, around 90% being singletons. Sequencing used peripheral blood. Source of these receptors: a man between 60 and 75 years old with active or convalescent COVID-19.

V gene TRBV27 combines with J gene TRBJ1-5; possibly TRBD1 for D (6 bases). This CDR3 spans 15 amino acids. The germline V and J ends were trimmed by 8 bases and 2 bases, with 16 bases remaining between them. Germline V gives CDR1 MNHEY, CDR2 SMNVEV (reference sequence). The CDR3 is CASSVSRQGNQPQHF. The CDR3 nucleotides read TGTGCCAGCTCCGTCTCTAGACAGGGCAATCAGCCCCAGCATTTT.

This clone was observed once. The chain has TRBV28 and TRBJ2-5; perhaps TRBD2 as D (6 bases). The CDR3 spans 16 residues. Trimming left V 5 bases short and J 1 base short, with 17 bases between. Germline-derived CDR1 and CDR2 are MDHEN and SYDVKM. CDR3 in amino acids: CASSTPPEGFQETQYF. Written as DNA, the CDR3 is TGTGCCAGCAGTACACCTCCGGAGGGCTTCCAAGAGACCCAGTACTTC.

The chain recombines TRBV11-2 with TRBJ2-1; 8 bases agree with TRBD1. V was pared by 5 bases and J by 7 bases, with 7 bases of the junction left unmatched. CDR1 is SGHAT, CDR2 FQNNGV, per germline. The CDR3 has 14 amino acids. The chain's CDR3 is CASSPDYRGNEQFF. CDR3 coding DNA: TGTGCCAGCAGCCCCGACTACAGGGGGAATGAGCAGTTCTTC. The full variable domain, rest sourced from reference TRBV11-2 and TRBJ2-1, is EAGVAQSPRYKIIEKRQSVAFWCNPISGHATLYWYQQILGQGPKLLIQFQNNGVVDDSQLPKDRFSAERLKGVDSTLKIQPAKLEDSAVYLCASSPDYRGNEQFFGPGTRLTVL.

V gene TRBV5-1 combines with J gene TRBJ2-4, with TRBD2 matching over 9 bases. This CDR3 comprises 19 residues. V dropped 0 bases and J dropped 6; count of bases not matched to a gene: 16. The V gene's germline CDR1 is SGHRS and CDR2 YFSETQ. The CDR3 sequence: CASSLEPMSGRTRPNIQYF. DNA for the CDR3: TGCGCCAGCAGCTTGGAACCTATGAGCGGGAGGACCCGCCCAAACATTCAGTACTTC.

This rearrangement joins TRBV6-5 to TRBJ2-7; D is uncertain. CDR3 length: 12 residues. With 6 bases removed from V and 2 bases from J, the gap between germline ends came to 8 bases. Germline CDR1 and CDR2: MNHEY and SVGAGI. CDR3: CASRSLAYEQYF. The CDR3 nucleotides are TGTGCCAGCAGGAGCTTGGCCTACGAGCAGTACTTC.

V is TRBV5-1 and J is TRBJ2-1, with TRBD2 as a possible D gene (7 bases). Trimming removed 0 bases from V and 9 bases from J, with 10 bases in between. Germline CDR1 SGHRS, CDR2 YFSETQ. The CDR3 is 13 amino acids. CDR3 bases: TGCGCCAGCAGCTTGGAGGGGGGGATTGAGCAGTTCTTC. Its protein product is CASSLEGGIEQFF.

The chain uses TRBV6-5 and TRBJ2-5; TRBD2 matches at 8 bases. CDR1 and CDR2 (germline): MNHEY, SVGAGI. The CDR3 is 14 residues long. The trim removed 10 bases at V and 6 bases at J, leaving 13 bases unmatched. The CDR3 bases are TGTGCCATCCAAATAGCGGGGCCAGGAAAGACCCAGTACTTC. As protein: CAIQIAGPGKTQYF.

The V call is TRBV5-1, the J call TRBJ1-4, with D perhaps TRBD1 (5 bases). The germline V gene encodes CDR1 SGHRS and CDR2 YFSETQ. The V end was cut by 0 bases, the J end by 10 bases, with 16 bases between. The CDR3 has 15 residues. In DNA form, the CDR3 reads TGCGCCAGCAGCTTGGTAGGGGTGGTAGAAGGAAAACTGTTTTTT. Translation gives CASSLVGVVEGKLFF.

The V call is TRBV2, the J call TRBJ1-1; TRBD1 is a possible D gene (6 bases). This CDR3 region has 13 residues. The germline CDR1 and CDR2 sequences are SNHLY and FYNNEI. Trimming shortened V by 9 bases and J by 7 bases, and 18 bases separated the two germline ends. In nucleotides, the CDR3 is TGTGCCAGTTCCGGAGCGGGGGCGATTGAAGCTTTCTTT. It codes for CASSGAGAIEAFF.

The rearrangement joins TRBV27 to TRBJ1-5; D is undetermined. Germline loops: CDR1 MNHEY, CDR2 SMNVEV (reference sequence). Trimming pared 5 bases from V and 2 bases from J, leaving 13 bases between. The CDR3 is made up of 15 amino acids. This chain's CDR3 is CASSNDMIGNQPQHF. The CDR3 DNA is TGTGCCAGCAGTAACGACATGATCGGCAATCAGCCCCAGCATTTT.

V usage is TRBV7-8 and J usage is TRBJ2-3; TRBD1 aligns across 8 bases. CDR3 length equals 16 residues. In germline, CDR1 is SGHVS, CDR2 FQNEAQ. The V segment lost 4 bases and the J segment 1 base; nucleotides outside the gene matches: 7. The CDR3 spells CASSSIRGRGTDTQYF. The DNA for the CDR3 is TGTGCCAGCAGCTCGATCAGGGGGCGAGGCACAGATACGCAGTATTTT. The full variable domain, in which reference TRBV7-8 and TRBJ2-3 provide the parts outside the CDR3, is GAGVSQSPRYKVAKRGQDVALRCDPISGHVSLFWYQQALGQGPEFLTYFQNEAQLDKSGLPSDRFFAERPEGSVSTLKIQRTQQEDSAVYLCASSSIRGRGTDTQYFGPGTRLTVL.

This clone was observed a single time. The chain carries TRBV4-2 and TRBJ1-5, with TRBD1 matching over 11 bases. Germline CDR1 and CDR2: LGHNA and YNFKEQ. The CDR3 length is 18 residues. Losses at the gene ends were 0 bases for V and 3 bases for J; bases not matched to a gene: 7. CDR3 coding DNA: TGTGCCAGCAGCCAAGATAGGGACAGGGGGTTTATCAATCAGCCCCAGCATTTT. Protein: CASSQDRDRGFINQPQHF.

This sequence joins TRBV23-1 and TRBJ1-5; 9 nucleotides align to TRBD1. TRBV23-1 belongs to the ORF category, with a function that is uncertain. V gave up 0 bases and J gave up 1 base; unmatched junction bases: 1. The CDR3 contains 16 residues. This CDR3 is CASSQSDRGSNQPQHF. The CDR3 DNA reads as TGCGCCAGCAGTCAATCAGACAGGGGGAGCAATCAGCCCCAGCATTTT.

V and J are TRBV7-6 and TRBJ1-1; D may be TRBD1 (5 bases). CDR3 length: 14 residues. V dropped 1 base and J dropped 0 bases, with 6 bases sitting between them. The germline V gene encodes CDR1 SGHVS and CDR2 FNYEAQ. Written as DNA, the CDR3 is TGTGCCAGCAGCTTAGGGGGCGTGAACACTGAAGCTTTCTTT. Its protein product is CASSLGGVNTEAFF. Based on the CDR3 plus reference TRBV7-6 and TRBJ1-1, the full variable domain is GAGVSQSPRYKVTKRGQDVALRCDPISGHVSLYWYRQALGQGPEFLTYFNYEAQQDKSGLPNDRFSAERPEGSISTLTIQRTEQRDSAMYRCASSLGGVNTEAFFGQGTRLTVV.

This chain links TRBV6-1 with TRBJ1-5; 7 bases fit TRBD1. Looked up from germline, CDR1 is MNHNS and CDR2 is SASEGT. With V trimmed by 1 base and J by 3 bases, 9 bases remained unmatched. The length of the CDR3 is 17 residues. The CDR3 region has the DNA TGTGCCAGCAGTGAAGGAAAATGGGGACAGCTCAATCAGCCCCAGCATTTT. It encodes CASSEGKWGQLNQPQHF.

The DNA of the CDR3 is TGCGCCAGCAGCTACGACAGGGGCACTAATGAAAAACTGTTTTTT. Translated, it gives CASSYDRGTNEKLFF. The chain has TRBV5-1 and TRBJ1-4; TRBD1 aligns across 8 bases. The CDR3 is 15 residues long. V dropped 3 bases and J dropped 2; count of bases not matched to a gene: 3. Germline V lookup: CDR1 SGHRS, CDR2 YFSETQ.

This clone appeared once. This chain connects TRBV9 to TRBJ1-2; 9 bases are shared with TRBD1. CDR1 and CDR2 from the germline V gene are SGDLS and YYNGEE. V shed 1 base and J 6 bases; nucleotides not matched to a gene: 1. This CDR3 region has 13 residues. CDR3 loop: CASSVRDRDGYTF. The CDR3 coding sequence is TGTGCCAGCAGCGTAAGGGACAGGGATGGCTACACCTTC.

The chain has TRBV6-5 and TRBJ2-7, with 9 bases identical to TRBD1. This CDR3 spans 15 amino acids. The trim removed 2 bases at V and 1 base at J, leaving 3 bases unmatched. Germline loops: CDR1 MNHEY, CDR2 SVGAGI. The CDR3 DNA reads TGTGCCAGCAGTTACGCGGACAGGGGTTCCTACGAGCAGTACTTC. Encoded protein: CASSYADRGSYEQYF.

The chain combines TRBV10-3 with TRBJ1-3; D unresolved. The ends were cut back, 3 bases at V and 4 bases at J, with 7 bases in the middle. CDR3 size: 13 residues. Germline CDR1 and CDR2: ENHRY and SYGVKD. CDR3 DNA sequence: TGTGCCATCAGTGAAGCGCAGGGAAACACCATATATTTT. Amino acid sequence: CAISEAQGNTIYF.

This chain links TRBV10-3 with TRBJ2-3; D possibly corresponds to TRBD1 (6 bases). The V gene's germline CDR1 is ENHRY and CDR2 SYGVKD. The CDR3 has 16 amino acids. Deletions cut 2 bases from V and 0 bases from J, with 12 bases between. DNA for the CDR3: TGTGCCATCAGTGAGGGACAGTCCCATAGCACAGATACGCAGTATTTT. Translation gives CAISEGQSHSTDTQYF.

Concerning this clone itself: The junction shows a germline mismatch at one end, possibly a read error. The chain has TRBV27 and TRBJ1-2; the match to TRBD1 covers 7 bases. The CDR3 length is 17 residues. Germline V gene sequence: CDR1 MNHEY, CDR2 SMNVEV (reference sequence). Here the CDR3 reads CATSLLDHRGTNYGYTF. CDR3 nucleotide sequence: TGTGCCACCAGTCTATTGGACCACAGGGGTACTAACTATGGCTACACCTTC.

CDR3 loop: CASSYIQDTEAFF. DNA for the CDR3: TGTGCCAGCAGTTACATACAGGACACTGAAGCTTTCTTT. The rearrangement uses TRBV6-2 or TRBV6-3 and TRBJ1-1, with D possibly TRBD1 on 5 matching bases. Trimming took off 2 bases at V and 3 bases at J, with 7 bases between the two ends. Germline CDR1 is MNHEY and CDR2 is SVGEGT. The CDR3 consists of 13 residues.

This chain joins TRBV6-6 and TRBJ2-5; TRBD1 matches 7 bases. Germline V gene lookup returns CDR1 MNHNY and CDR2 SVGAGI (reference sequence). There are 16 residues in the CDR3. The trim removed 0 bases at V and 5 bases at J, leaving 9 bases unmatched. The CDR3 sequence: CASSYSIGGARETQYF. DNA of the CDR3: TGTGCCAGCAGTTACTCGATAGGGGGCGCGAGGGAGACCCAGTACTTC.

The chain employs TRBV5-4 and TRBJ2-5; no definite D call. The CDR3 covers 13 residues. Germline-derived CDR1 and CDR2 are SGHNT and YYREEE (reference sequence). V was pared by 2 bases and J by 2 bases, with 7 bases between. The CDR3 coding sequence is TGTGCCAGCAGCTTTGGCGGTCAAGAGACCCAGTACTTC. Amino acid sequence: CASSFGGQETQYF.

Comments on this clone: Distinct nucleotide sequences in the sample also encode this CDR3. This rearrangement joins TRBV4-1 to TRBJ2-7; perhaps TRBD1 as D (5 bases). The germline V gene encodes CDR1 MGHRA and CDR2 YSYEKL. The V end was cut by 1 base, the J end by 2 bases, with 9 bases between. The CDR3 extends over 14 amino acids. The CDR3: CASSQGQGTYEQYF. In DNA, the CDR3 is TGCGCCAGCAGCCAAGGGCAGGGAACCTACGAGCAGTACTTC.